These T cell receptor beta chains were read from a single sample in a study of blood T cell repertoires in COVID-19. The table came from immunoSEQ multiplex PCR; TCRdb's copy has only in-frame clones and leaves some out. The top ten clones hold around 9.3% of a sample with around 400,000 clones, approximately 89% of them seen once. The sequencing input was peripheral blood. The source of these receptors is a woman in her 30s with COVID-19, enrolled during active disease. CDR3s include the opening cysteine and the closing phenylalanine or tryptophan. D genes are given only for firm matches. Rows give clone size only sometimes, using once, few, many, or a class for an expanded clone.

v_call,j_call,d_call,clone_size,cdr3_aa,cdr3_nt
TRBV12-3/TRBV12-4,TRBJ2-7,-,-,CASSLAGYEQYF,TGTGCCAGCAGTTTAGCCGGCTACGAGCAGTACTTC
TRBV7-9,TRBJ2-1,TRBD2,once,CASSLRLAGYNEQFF,TGTGCCAGCAGCTTAAGGCTAGCGGGATACAATGAGCAGTTCTTC
TRBV20-1,TRBJ1-4,-,-,CSASLGAREKLFF,TGCAGTGCTAGTTTGGGGGCGCGAGAAAAACTGTTTTTT
TRBV7-2,TRBJ2-5,TRBD1,-,CASSFFRTGRETQYF,TGTGCCAGCAGCTTTTTTCGGACAGGGCGGGAGACCCAGTACTTC
TRBV6-5,TRBJ1-4,TRBD1,-,CASRRTGGSEKLFF,TGTGCCAGCAGAAGGACAGGGGGTAGCGAAAAACTGTTTTTT
TRBV5-1,TRBJ2-7,TRBD2,once,CASSPTSGRSISYEQYF,TGCGCCAGCAGCCCGACTAGCGGGAGAAGTATTTCCTACGAGCAGTACTTC
TRBV5-1,TRBJ2-1,-,-,CASSLASGMGSYNEQFF,TGCGCCAGCAGCTTGGCCTCAGGGATGGGTTCCTACAATGAGCAGTTCTTC
TRBV7-8,TRBJ1-5,-,few,CASSPVTGANQPQHF,TGTGCCAGCAGCCCCGTGACAGGCGCAAATCAGCCCCAGCATTTT
TRBV7-9,TRBJ2-3,-,-,CASSSDSLTDTQYF,TGTGCCAGCAGCTCGGACAGCCTGACAGATACGCAGTATTTT
TRBV18,TRBJ2-5,-,-,CASSPYREQETQYF,TGTGCCAGCTCCCCTTACAGGGAACAAGAGACCCAGTACTTC
TRBV7-3,TRBJ2-1,TRBD1,-,CASSSRQGNEQFF,TGTGCCAGCAGTTCCCGACAGGGTAATGAGCAGTTCTTC
TRBV18,TRBJ2-1,TRBD2,-,CASSPPGPSGTSYNEQFF,TGTGCCAGCTCACCACCCGGGCCTAGCGGGACCTCCTACAATGAGCAGTTCTTC
TRBV5-1,TRBJ2-1,-,-,CASSLGTGSYNEQFF,TGCGCCAGCAGCTTGGGTACAGGGTCCTACAATGAGCAGTTCTTC
TRBV27,TRBJ2-2,TRBD2,-,CASSFGLADLGVGELFF,TGTGCCAGCAGTTTCGGACTAGCGGATCTCGGGGTCGGGGAGCTGTTTTTT
TRBV5-1,TRBJ2-5,-,once,CASSYETGTNQETQYF,TGCGCCAGCAGCTATGAAACCGGGACAAATCAAGAGACCCAGTACTTC
TRBV19,TRBJ2-2,-,-,CASSINPRAAFNTGELFF,TGTGCCAGTAGTATAAATCCCAGGGCAGCTTTTAACACCGGGGAGCTGTTTTTT
TRBV10-2,TRBJ1-1,TRBD1,few,CASSERAGGSMNTEAFF,TGCGCCAGCAGTGAGCGGGCAGGGGGGAGTATGAACACTGAAGCTTTCTTT
TRBV11-2,TRBJ2-1,TRBD2,-,CASTFREAGGWNEQFF,TGTGCCAGCACCTTCCGAGAAGCGGGAGGTTGGAATGAGCAGTTCTTC
TRBV4-1,TRBJ1-1,TRBD1,-,CASSQGDRAGNTEAFF,TGCGCCAGCAGCCAAGGGGACAGGGCAGGAAACACTGAAGCTTTCTTT
TRBV27,TRBJ2-7,TRBD2,-,CASSLTGLAGGPPNEQYF,TGTGCCAGCAGTTTAACGGGACTAGCGGGAGGCCCTCCGAACGAGCAGTACTTC
TRBV2,TRBJ2-2,TRBD2,-,CASSGLVAGSTGELFF,TGTGCCAGCAGTGGATTGGTAGCGGGGTCCACCGGGGAGCTGTTTTTT
TRBV27,TRBJ2-7,TRBD1,-,CASSLSRTGGAEQYF,TGTGCCAGCAGTTTATCTCGGACAGGGGGCGCCGAGCAGTACTTC
TRBV10-3,TRBJ1-2,TRBD1,-,CAISDGQGGPYGYTF,TGTGCCATCAGTGACGGACAGGGAGGGCCCTATGGCTACACCTTC
TRBV19,TRBJ2-1,-,-,CASSIAGTLYNEQFF,TGTGCCAGTAGTATAGCCGGGACTCTCTACAATGAGCAGTTCTTC
TRBV19,TRBJ1-5,TRBD1,-,CASSIGDRNQPQHF,TGTGCCAGTAGTATAGGGGACAGGAATCAGCCCCAGCATTTT
TRBV30,TRBJ2-7,TRBD1,-,CAWNPGTVAYEQYF,TGTGCCTGGAATCCCGGGACAGTAGCCTACGAGCAGTACTTC
TRBV3-1/TRBV3-2,TRBJ2-1,-,-,CASSQGGRDEQFF,TGTGCCAGCAGCCAAGGCGGGCGCGATGAGCAGTTCTTC
TRBV11-2,TRBJ2-5,TRBD1,-,CASSLVSGGPETQYF,TGTGCCAGCAGCTTAGTATCAGGGGGCCCAGAGACCCAGTACTTC
TRBV4-3,TRBJ1-4,TRBD1,-,CASSQDLRTGLFF,TGCGCCAGCAGCCAAGATCTTCGGACAGGTTTGTTTTTT
TRBV28,TRBJ1-2,-,-,CASSSAGQDYGYTF,TGTGCCAGCAGTTCCGCGGGGCAAGACTATGGCTACACCTTC
TRBV15,TRBJ1-1,-,-,CATSRDGVSPAFF,TGTGCCACCAGCAGGGACGGGGTGAGCCCGGCTTTCTTT
TRBV28,TRBJ2-7,-,few,CASSPRGAGAPEQYF,TGTGCCAGTTCTCCCCGGGGGGCGGGAGCCCCTGAGCAGTACTTC
TRBV6-4,TRBJ2-1,-,-,CASSRRTSTYNEQFF,TGTGCCAGCAGCAGGCGGACTTCGACCTACAATGAGCAGTTCTTC
TRBV23-1,TRBJ1-1,-,-,CASSARVPSTEAFF,TGCGCCAGCAGTGCCCGGGTTCCGAGCACTGAAGCTTTCTTT
TRBV6-5,TRBJ2-5,-,-,CASLGLETQYF,TGTGCCAGCCTAGGCTTAGAGACCCAGTACTTC
TRBV29-1,TRBJ1-2,-,-,CSVEGFGRGVNYGYTF,TGCAGCGTTGAAGGATTCGGGCGGGGGGTGAACTATGGCTACACCTTC
TRBV28,TRBJ1-2,-,-,CASSRLAGARDGYTF,TGTGCCAGCAGTCGGCTCGCGGGGGCGCGCGATGGCTACACCTTC
TRBV6-5,TRBJ2-2,-,-,CASSRDSTGELFF,TGTGCCAGCAGTCGGGATTCCACCGGGGAGCTGTTTTTT
TRBV7-9,TRBJ1-1,-,-,CASSEGGPEAFF,TGTGCCAGCAGCGAAGGAGGGCCTGAAGCTTTCTTT
TRBV6-5,TRBJ1-5,-,once,CASSYSRKGNQPQHF,TGTGCCAGCAGTTACTCGAGGAAGGGCAATCAGCCCCAGCATTTT
TRBV5-4,TRBJ1-2,TRBD1,-,CASSKDRDLGYTF,TGTGCCAGCAGCAAAGACAGGGATCTTGGCTACACCTTC
TRBV7-2,TRBJ1-4,-,-,CASSPGLINEKLFF,TGTGCCAGCAGCCCGGGACTGATTAATGAAAAACTGTTTTTT
TRBV4-3,TRBJ2-7,-,once,CASSQDTYANYGYEQYF,TGCGCCAGCAGCCAAGATACTTATGCTAACTACGGCTACGAGCAGTACTTC
TRBV29-1,TRBJ2-1,TRBD2,-,CSVLSGRVYEQFF,TGCAGCGTTCTTAGCGGGAGGGTCTATGAGCAGTTCTTC
TRBV6-4,TRBJ2-1,TRBD2,few,CASSNSSGFYNEQFF,TGTGCCAGCAGTAACTCTAGCGGGTTTTACAATGAGCAGTTCTTC
TRBV30,TRBJ2-2,TRBD2,-,CAWSVSTSGTGGTGELFF,TGTGCCTGGAGTGTGTCGACTAGCGGGACCGGAGGAACCGGGGAGCTGTTTTTT
TRBV5-1,TRBJ2-5,TRBD2,-,CASTPTSGTQETQYF,TGCGCCAGCACTCCAACTAGCGGGACCCAAGAGACCCAGTACTTC
TRBV2,TRBJ1-6,-,-,CASSAGGDSPLHF,TGTGCCAGCAGCGCCGGGGGGGACTCACCCCTCCACTTT
TRBV18,TRBJ2-1,TRBD2,few,CASSPGVFRAGGPVHEQFF,TGTGCCAGCTCACCAGGGGTTTTCCGAGCGGGAGGGCCAGTCCATGAGCAGTTCTTC
TRBV7-2,TRBJ1-1,-,-,CASSQWGADTEAFF,TGTGCCAGCAGTCAGTGGGGCGCTGACACTGAAGCTTTCTTT